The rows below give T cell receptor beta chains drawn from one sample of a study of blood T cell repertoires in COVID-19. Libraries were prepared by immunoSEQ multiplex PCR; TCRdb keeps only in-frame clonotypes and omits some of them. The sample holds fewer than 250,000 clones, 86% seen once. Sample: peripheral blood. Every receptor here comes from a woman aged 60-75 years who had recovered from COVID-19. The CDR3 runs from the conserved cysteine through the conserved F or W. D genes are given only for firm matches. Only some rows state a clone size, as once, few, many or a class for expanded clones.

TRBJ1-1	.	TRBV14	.	CASSPRPNRGTEAFF	TGTGCCAGCAGCCCTCGACCGAATAGGGGCACTGAAGCTTTCTTT
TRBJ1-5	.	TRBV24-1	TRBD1	CATSDLPTGVRQPQHF	TGTGCCACCAGTGATTTGCCTACAGGGGTAAGACAGCCCCAGCATTTT
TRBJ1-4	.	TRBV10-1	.	CASNRTVRLNGDNEKLFF	TGCGCCAGCAACAGGACAGTTAGGCTCAACGGGGATAATGAAAAACTGTTTTTT
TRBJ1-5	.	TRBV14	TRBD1	CASSQSGTGGNQPQHF	TGTGCCAGCAGCCAGTCCGGGACAGGGGGCAATCAGCCCCAGCATTTT
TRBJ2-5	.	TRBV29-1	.	CSVVGGVTIQETQYF	TGCAGCGTTGTGGGCGGGGTGACGATTCAAGAGACCCAGTACTTC
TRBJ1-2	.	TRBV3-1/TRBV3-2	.	CASSHFIGGAGYTF	TGTGCCAGCAGCCATTTCATCGGGGGAGCTGGCTACACCTTC
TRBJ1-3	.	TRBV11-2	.	CASSFSTGTAGNTIYF	TGTGCCAGCAGCTTCTCTACAGGGACGGCGGGAAACACCATATATTTT
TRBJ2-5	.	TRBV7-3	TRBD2	CASSSGLAGVMETQYF	TGTGCCAGCAGCTCCGGACTAGCGGGGGTGATGGAGACCCAGTACTTC
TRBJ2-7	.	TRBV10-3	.	CAISRAGASYEQYF	TGTGCCATCAGTAGGGCGGGGGCATCCTACGAGCAGTACTTC
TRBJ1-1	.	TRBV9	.	CASSVEDSMNTEAFF	TGTGCCAGCAGCGTAGAAGACAGCATGAACACTGAAGCTTTCTTT
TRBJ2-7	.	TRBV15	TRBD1	CATSKGTESSYEQYF	TGTGCCACCAGCAAAGGGACAGAGAGCTCCTACGAGCAGTACTTC
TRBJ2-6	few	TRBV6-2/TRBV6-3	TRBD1	CASSHRGLGANVLTF	TGTGCCAGCAGCCACAGGGGGCTGGGGGCCAACGTCCTGACTTTC
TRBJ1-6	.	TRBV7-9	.	CASSTPRGGTENSPLHF	TGTGCCAGCAGCACCCCCAGGGGAGGGACGGAGAATTCACCCCTCCACTTT
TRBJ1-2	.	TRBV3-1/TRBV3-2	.	CASSHGGDGYTF	TGTGCCAGCAGCCACGGCGGGGATGGCTACACCTTC
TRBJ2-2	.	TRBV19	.	CASTPRNTGELFF	TGTGCCAGTACCCCTCGTAACACCGGGGAGCTGTTTTTT
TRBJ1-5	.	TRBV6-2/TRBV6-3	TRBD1	CASSPSRTGNQPQHF	TGTGCCAGCAGCCCAAGTCGGACAGGGAATCAGCCCCAGCATTTT
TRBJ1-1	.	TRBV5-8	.	CASSLDFGGVAFF	TGTGCCAGCAGCTTGGACTTCGGGGGGGTAGCTTTCTTT
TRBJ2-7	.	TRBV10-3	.	CAISDYRTASYEQYF	TGTGCCATCAGTGATTATCGAACAGCCTCCTACGAGCAGTACTTC
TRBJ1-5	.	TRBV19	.	CASNTVENQPQHF	TGTGCCAGTAATACGGTAGAGAATCAGCCCCAGCATTTT
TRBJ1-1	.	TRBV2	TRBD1	CASSLTGGDAFF	TGTGCCAGCAGTCTGACAGGGGGCGATGCTTTCTTT
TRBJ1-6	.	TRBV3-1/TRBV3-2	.	CASSEGTAFVNSPLHF	TGTGCCAGCAGCGAGGGGACTGCCTTTGTTAATTCACCCCTCCACTTT
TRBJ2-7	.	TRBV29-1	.	CSAQGEGAYEQYF	TGCAGCGCACAGGGGGAGGGAGCCTACGAGCAGTACTTC
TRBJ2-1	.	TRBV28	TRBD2	CASIPSLAGFNEQFF	TGTGCCAGCATACCGTCGCTAGCGGGGTTTAATGAGCAGTTCTTC
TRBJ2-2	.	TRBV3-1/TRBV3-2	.	CASRRDTGELFF	TGTGCCAGCCGGAGGGATACCGGGGAGCTGTTTTTT
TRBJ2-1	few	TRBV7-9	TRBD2	CASSLGEGNEQFF	TGTGCCAGCAGCTTAGGGGAGGGCAATGAGCAGTTCTTC
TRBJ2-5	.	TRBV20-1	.	CSARAEETQYF	TGCAGTGCTAGAGCAGAAGAGACCCAGTACTTC
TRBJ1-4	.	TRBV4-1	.	CASSQGHFNEKLFF	TGCGCCAGCAGCCAGGGACACTTTAATGAAAAACTGTTTTTT
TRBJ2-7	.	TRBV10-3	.	CAIGSIQGDYEQYF	TGTGCCATCGGATCGATCCAAGGGGACTACGAGCAGTACTTC
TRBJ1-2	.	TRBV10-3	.	CAISDSGQSSGYTF	TGTGCCATCAGTGACTCCGGACAATCCAGTGGCTACACCTTC
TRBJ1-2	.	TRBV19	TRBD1	CASRDRPFTNYGYTF	TGTGCCAGCCGGGACAGGCCTTTTACTAACTATGGCTACACCTTC
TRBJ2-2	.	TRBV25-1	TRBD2	CASSAWGGTGELFF	TGTGCCAGTTCAGCGTGGGGGGGCACCGGGGAGCTGTTTTTT
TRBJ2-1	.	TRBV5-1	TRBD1	CASSADRGHDEQFF	TGCGCCAGCAGCGCGGACAGGGGGCACGATGAGCAGTTCTTC
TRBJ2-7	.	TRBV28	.	CASSLAGSYEQYF	TGTGCCAGCAGTTTAGCCGGCTCCTACGAGCAGTACTTC
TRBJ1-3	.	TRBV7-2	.	CASSFQGPGNTIYF	TGTGCCAGCAGCTTTCAGGGGCCTGGAAACACCATATATTTT
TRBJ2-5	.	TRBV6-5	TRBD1	CASSYGGQQETQYF	TGTGCCAGCAGTTACGGGGGACAGCAAGAGACCCAGTACTTC
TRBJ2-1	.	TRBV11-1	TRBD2	CASSLSGGPYNEQFF	TGTGCCAGCAGCCTTAGCGGGGGACCTTACAATGAGCAGTTCTTC